Presented here are 31 T cell receptor beta chains from one specimen sequenced in a study of T-cell reconstitution after alpha-beta-depleted transplantation in children. During its preparation, the TCRbeta library received unique molecular identifiers. TCRdb fed the PCR reads into MiXCR, producing one record per CDR3 protein. Of about 500,000 distinct CDR3 sequences in the sample, approximately 30% were seen once. The sample consisted of PBMCs from the stem cell graft donor, taken from the stem cell graft. The receptors shown here come from a human donor who donated a stem cell graft to a child with aplastic anemia.

The genes are TRBV14 and TRBJ2-5; perhaps TRBD2 as D (5 bases). Germline CDR1 is SGHDN and CDR2 is FVKESK. V dropped 2 bases and J dropped 5 bases, with 9 bases sitting between them. This CDR3 region has 13 residues. CDR3: CASSQSWRETQYF. DNA of the CDR3: TGTGCCAGCAGCCAAAGTTGGAGGGAGACCCAGTACTTC.

The V and J genes are TRBV12-3 or TRBV12-4 and TRBJ2-1, with 7 bases that match TRBD2. The CDR3 runs to 15 residues. J gave up 4 bases and V 7 bases, and 10 bases lay outside the gene matches. The CDR3 DNA follows: TGTGCCAGCACCTTCGCGGGGGAGGGGTACAATGAGCAGTTCTTC. Its protein is CASTFAGEGYNEQFF.

J is TRBJ2-2 and V is TRBV12-3 or TRBV12-4, with D possibly being TRBD2 (5 bases). The V end was cut by 2 bases, the J end by 3 bases, with 7 bases between. This CDR3 has 14 amino acids. CDR3 sequence reads: CASSLYGDTGELFF. The CDR3 nucleotides read TGTGCCAGCAGTTTATACGGGGACACCGGGGAGCTGTTTTTT.

This clonotype was found a few times. CDR3 region: CASRERGSIRVSAGELFF. CDR3 nucleotides: TGTGCCAGCAGGGAACGTGGATCAATTAGAGTATCTGCCGGGGAGCTGTTTTTT. The rearrangement uses TRBV12-3 or TRBV12-4 and TRBJ2-2; D unresolved. CDR3 length: 18 residues. The V gene lost 6 bases and the J gene lost 6 bases, with 26 bases spanning the gap.

The chain uses TRBV6-1 and TRBJ2-1; 13 bases fit TRBD2. The CDR3 is 18 residues long. J gave up 5 bases and V 5 bases, and 12 bases lay outside the gene matches. Per the germline V gene, CDR1 is MNHNS and CDR2 is SASEGT. The CDR3 DNA sequence: TGTGCCAGCAGTCCCAGGACTAGCGGGAGTGTGCATGACAATGAGCAGTTCTTC. It is translated as CASSPRTSGSVHDNEQFF.

This clonotype was picked up one time. This chain joins TRBV18 and TRBJ2-3, with D possibly being TRBD2 (5 bases). The length of the CDR3 is 16 residues. Trimming left V 6 bases short and J 0 bases short, with 16 bases between. Germline CDR1 is KGHSH and CDR2 is LQKENI. The CDR3 is CASSPKVRASTDTQYF. The CDR3 coding sequence is TGTGCCAGCTCGCCTAAGGTGAGGGCGAGCACAGATACGCAGTATTTT.

This rearrangement joins TRBV4-1 to TRBJ2-7; a weak D match, TRBD2 (5 bases). V was clipped by 0 bases and J by 3 bases, with 12 bases between them. CDR1 and CDR2 (germline): MGHRA, YSYEKL. The length of the CDR3 is 15 residues. The CDR3 nucleotides read TGCGCCAGCAGCCAAGATACTCGGGGAAGCTACGAGCAGTACTTC. It translates to CASSQDTRGSYEQYF.

This sequence joins TRBV11-1 and TRBJ2-1, with D possibly TRBD1 on 5 matching bases. The CDR3 loop spans 15 amino acids. V lost 1 base and J lost 6, with 13 bases in between. Germline V gene lookup returns CDR1 SGHAT and CDR2 FQDESV (reference sequence). CDR3 region: CASSLEIQVVNEQFF. The CDR3 DNA reads as TGTGCCAGCAGCTTAGAGATACAGGTAGTCAATGAGCAGTTCTTC.

This clonotype was seen a handful of times. The chain recombines TRBV9 with TRBJ1-6, with TRBD1 identical over 10 bases. The ends lost 3 bases at V and 7 bases at J; junction bases unmatched: 4. CDR3 size: 15 residues. Germline V CDR1 and CDR2: SGDLS, YYNGEE. The CDR3: CASSAPGQGNSPLHF. The CDR3 DNA sequence: TGTGCCAGCAGCGCCCCGGGACAGGGGAATTCACCCCTCCACTTT.

This clonotype has more than one count but fewer than ten. This chain links TRBV5-6 with TRBJ2-1; D gene unclear. The CDR3 extends over 16 amino acids. Trimming cost V 2 bases and J 2 bases, with 14 bases left between them. Germline values: CDR1 SGHDT, CDR2 YYEEEE. The CDR3 DNA sequence: TGTGCCAGCAGCTTAGTTAAACTGTCCCCCTACAATGAGCAGTTCTTC. It encodes CASSLVKLSPYNEQFF.

This clonotype was seen only a few times. The chain recombines TRBV5-1 with TRBJ2-7; 12 nucleotides agree with TRBD2. CDR3 length equals 15 residues. The V gene's germline CDR1 is SGHRS and CDR2 YFSETQ. V lost 5 bases and J lost 7; bases outside the gene matches: 10. The CDR3 DNA follows: TGCGCCAGCAGTCCTCCCCTAGCGGGAGGGGGTGAGCAGTACTTC. Translation: CASSPPLAGGGEQYF. Variable domain in full (rest from reference TRBV5-1 and TRBJ2-7): KAGVTQTPRYLIKTRGQQVTLSCSPISGHRSVSWYQQTPGQGLQFLFEYFSETQRNKGNFPGRFSGRQFSNSRSEMNVSTLELGDSALYLCASSPPLAGGGEQYFGPGTRLTVT.

The V and J genes are TRBV10-3 and TRBJ2-7; D possibly corresponds to TRBD2 (6 bases). The CDR3 covers 17 residues. CDR1 and CDR2 (germline): ENHRY, SYGVKD. V dropped 8 bases and J dropped 3 bases, with 26 bases sitting between them. This CDR3 reads CAIGAGRASEINYEQYF. Written as DNA, the CDR3 is TGTGCCATCGGAGCAGGCCGGGCTAGCGAAATAAACTACGAGCAGTACTTC.

The rearrangement links TRBV5-1 to TRBJ2-3; 11 bases agree with TRBD2. The CDR3 length is 16 residues. J lost 2 bases, V lost 3 bases, and 5 bases had no gene match. CDR1 SGHRS and CDR2 YFSETQ come from the germline V gene. CDR3 region: CASSYGTSGYTDTQYF. The CDR3 DNA reads TGCGCCAGCAGCTATGGGACTAGCGGATACACAGATACGCAGTATTTT.

The genes are TRBV12-3 or TRBV12-4 and TRBJ2-2; no reliable D call. The CDR3 consists of 13 residues. V was pared by 7 bases and J by 4 bases, with 10 bases between. The CDR3 spells CASKSRGTGELFF. The CDR3 DNA reads as TGTGCCAGCAAATCCCGAGGCACCGGGGAGCTGTTTTTT.

The chain has TRBV7-2 and TRBJ2-3; either TRBD1 or TRBD2 may fit D (5 bases each). The CDR3 consists of 16 residues. CDR1 is SGHTA, CDR2 FQGNSA, per germline. V dropped 0 bases and J dropped 2 bases, with 12 bases sitting between them. The CDR3: CASSLAGAAFTDTQYF. The CDR3 nucleotides read TGTGCCAGCAGCTTAGCCGGGGCGGCATTCACAGATACGCAGTATTTT. Variable domain in full (rest from reference TRBV7-2 and TRBJ2-3): GAGVSQSPSNKVTEKGKDVELRCDPISGHTALYWYRQSLGQGLEFLIYFQGNSAPDKSGLPSDRFSAERTGGSVSTLTIQRTQQEDSAVYLCASSLAGAAFTDTQYFGPGTRLTVL.

This clonotype has just a few counts. The chain uses TRBV30 and TRBJ2-1, with D unclear. CDR3 length: 10 amino acids. Germline CDR1 GTSNPN, CDR2 SVGIG (reference sequence). V was trimmed by 1 base and J by 5 bases, leaving 0 bases between them. The CDR3: CAWSDNEQFF. The CDR3 region has the DNA TGTGCCTGGAGTGACAATGAGCAGTTCTTC. Full variable domain (missing parts from reference TRBV30 and TRBJ2-1): SQTIHQWPATLVQPVGSPLSLECTVEGTSNPNLYWYRQAAGRGLQLLFYSVGIGQISSEVPQNLSASRPQDRQFILSSKKLLLSDSGFYLCAWSDNEQFFGPGTRLTVL.

The chain carries TRBV20-1 and TRBJ1-2, with D possibly matching TRBD1 (5 bases). The CDR3 runs 14 residues. V was pared by 3 bases and J by 4 bases, with 15 bases between. CDR1 is DFQATT, CDR2 SNEGSKA, per germline (reference sequence). The CDR3 DNA reads TGCAGTGCTAGTGATCAGGGTGGTGGCTATGGCTACACCTTC. This translates into CSASDQGGGYGYTF.

This clonotype has just a few counts. The chain uses TRBV12-3 or TRBV12-4 and TRBJ2-4, with D possibly matching TRBD2 (5 bases). Trimming cost V 5 bases and J 3 bases, with 8 bases left between them. The length of the CDR3 is 13 residues. CDR3 amino acids: CASSTSLKNIQYF. For the CDR3, the DNA is TGTGCCAGCAGTACTAGTCTCAAAAACATTCAGTACTTC.

The rearrangement uses TRBV6-2 or TRBV6-3 and TRBJ2-5, with 7 bases aligning to TRBD2. The CDR3 has 16 residues. Per the germline V gene, CDR1 is MNHEY and CDR2 is SVGEGT. V lost 7 bases and J lost 1; bases outside the gene matches: 12. The CDR3 sequence is CASTYGSGTFQETQYF. The DNA of the CDR3 is TGTGCCAGCACCTACGGGAGCGGGACGTTCCAAGAGACCCAGTACTTC.

The V call is TRBV7-2, the J call TRBJ2-7; 7 bases map to TRBD2. This CDR3 is built from 15 residues. Trimming cost V 7 bases and J 2 bases; bases outside gene matches: 11. The V gene's germline CDR1 is SGHTA and CDR2 FQGNSA. CDR3: CASTIGGGGTYEQYF. The CDR3 coding sequence is TGTGCCAGCACAATTGGGGGGGGTGGCACCTACGAGCAGTACTTC.

The rearrangement joins TRBV12-3 or TRBV12-4 to TRBJ2-1; D call uncertain. V lost 3 bases and J 2 bases, leaving 11 bases between the germline ends. The CDR3 totals 15 residues. For the CDR3, the DNA is TGTGCCAGCAGTTTTTTGCAGAGGCCCTACAATGAGCAGTTCTTC. It specifies CASSFLQRPYNEQFF.

This clonotype was seen a handful of times. J is TRBJ1-1 and V is TRBV5-1; D remains unclear. Per the germline V gene, CDR1 is SGHRS and CDR2 is YFSETQ. The CDR3 is 13 amino acids. V was pared by 1 base and J by 4 bases, with 8 bases between. In DNA form, the CDR3 reads TGCGCCAGCAGCTTGAGTCAGAGCACTGAAGCTTTCTTT. Translated: CASSLSQSTEAFF.

The chain couples TRBV7-6 to TRBJ2-1, with 7 bases fitting TRBD2. The CDR3 is made up of 18 amino acids. V shed 5 bases, J shed 0 bases, and the junction held 13 bases outside the gene matches. Germline V lookup: CDR1 SGHVS, CDR2 FNYEAQ. The CDR3: CASSRPGERDHSYNEQFF. CDR3 nucleotides: TGTGCCAGCAGCCGCCCCGGCGAGCGGGATCACTCCTACAATGAGCAGTTCTTC.

V is TRBV28 and J is TRBJ2-7; D unresolved. The length of the CDR3 is 11 residues. V was cut by 6 bases and J by 4 bases, with 7 bases left in between. Germline CDR1 MDHEN, CDR2 SYDVKM. CDR3 coding DNA: TGTGCCAGCAGGCTCCTGTACGAGCAGTACTTC. It translates to CASRLLYEQYF.

The table lists this clonotype with a few counts. The chain joins TRBV20-1 to TRBJ2-1; D is perhaps TRBD1 or TRBD2 (5 bases each). V was cut by 6 bases and J by 9 bases, with 24 bases left in between. CDR1 DFQATT and CDR2 SNEGSKA come from the germline V gene (reference sequence). This CDR3 region has 15 residues. Here the CDR3 reads CSATPRDPFGFEQFF. The CDR3 DNA is TGCAGTGCAACCCCCCGGGACCCCTTTGGCTTTGAGCAGTTCTTC.

This rearrangement joins TRBV9 to TRBJ1-4; D not certain. Trimming left V 2 bases short and J 0 bases short, with 8 bases between. The CDR3 has 15 residues. The germline V gene has CDR1 SGDLS and CDR2 YYNGEE. The CDR3 protein is CASSVSVATNEKLFF. In DNA, the CDR3 is TGTGCCAGCAGCGTGTCTGTAGCAACTAATGAAAAACTGTTTTTT.

The chain uses TRBV27 and TRBJ1-1, with 11 bases lining up with TRBD1. CDR3 length equals 14 residues. Germline CDR1 is MNHEY and CDR2 is SMNVEV (reference sequence). Unmatched junction bases numbered 9, after V lost 5 bases and J lost 10 bases. The CDR3 nucleotides are TGTGCCAGCAGTCCAGGGACAGGGGGGGTTGGAGCTTTCTTT. Protein sequence: CASSPGTGGVGAFF.

This clonotype appeared a few times. As DNA, the CDR3 is TGTGCCAGCAGTTACTCGATATATCCGGCCGCTAACTATGGCTACACCTTC. The encoded protein is CASSYSIYPAANYGYTF. The rearrangement joins TRBV6-5 to TRBJ1-2; D ambiguous. CDR1 is MNHEY, CDR2 SVGAGI, per germline. This CDR3 comprises 17 residues. V lost 0 bases to trimming and J lost 0 bases, with 14 bases between them.

The chain uses TRBV5-6 and TRBJ1-5; a possible D gene is TRBD1 (6 bases). Germline V gene data show CDR1 as SGHDT and CDR2 as YYEEEE. V shed 2 bases and J shed 2 bases, with 17 bases lying between them. The CDR3 covers 17 residues. The DNA of the CDR3 is TGTGCCAGCAGCTTCGGTACGGGGGCTTATGGCAATCAGCCCCAGCATTTT. Translated: CASSFGTGAYGNQPQHF.

The CDR3 loop reads CASNPLYNRGRSSYNEQFF. In DNA form, the CDR3 reads TGTGCCAGCAACCCCCTGTACAATCGGGGACGGAGCTCCTACAATGAGCAGTTCTTC. V and J are TRBV28 and TRBJ2-1, with D perhaps matching TRBD1 or TRBD2 (5 bases each). Germline CDR1 MDHEN, CDR2 SYDVKM. This CDR3 is 19 amino acids long. Trimming cost V 7 bases and J 0 bases, with 25 bases left between them.

The chain has TRBV15 and TRBJ1-1; a possible D gene is TRBD1 (5 bases). The V end lost 5 bases, the J end lost 4 bases, and 11 bases lay between the germline ends. The CDR3 is 13 residues long. The V gene's germline CDR1 is LNHNV and CDR2 YYDKDF (reference sequence). As DNA, the CDR3 is TGTGCCACCAGCCGGAGGGGAATCACTGAAGCTTTCTTT. The encoded protein is CATSRRGITEAFF.